A selection of T cell receptor beta chains follows, all from one sample in a study of blood T cell repertoires in COVID-19. Clones were read by immunoSEQ multiplex PCR, and TCRdb kept only the in-frame ones, dropping some. Of over 150,000 clones in the sample, approximately 90% were seen once. The sequencing input was peripheral blood. Receptor source: a man between 18 and 35 years old with COVID-19, enrolled during active disease. Both conserved end residues are part of each CDR3. The D gene is left open where the match is weak. The size of a clone is reported for some rows only, either as once, few or many, or as a class for expanded clones.

abundance	d_gene	v_gene	j_gene	CDR3aa	CDR3nt
NA	NA	TRBV3-1/TRBV3-2	TRBJ2-5	CASSPLGSGQETQYF	TGTGCCAGCAGCCCCCTCGGGAGTGGGCAAGAGACCCAGTACTTC
NA	TRBD1	TRBV28	TRBJ2-1	CASSPTGAPANEQFF	TGTGCCAGCAGTCCGACAGGGGCCCCCGCCAATGAGCAGTTCTTC
NA	NA	TRBV28	TRBJ2-7	CASSSPSYEQYF	TGTGCCAGCAGTTCACCCAGTTACGAGCAGTACTTC
once	TRBD2	TRBV9	TRBJ2-2	CASSPRGLAGDTGELFF	TGTGCCAGCAGCCCCCGGGGACTAGCGGGGGACACCGGGGAGCTGTTTTTT
NA	NA	TRBV6-6	TRBJ1-2	CASTLAGYGYTF	TGTGCCAGCACACTCGCGGGCTATGGCTACACCTTC
NA	TRBD1	TRBV6-5	TRBJ1-1	CASTRGGVGTEAFF	TGTGCCAGCACCAGAGGGGGCGTTGGGACTGAAGCTTTCTTT
NA	NA	TRBV24-1	TRBJ1-5	CATQWSSNQPQHF	TGTGCCACCCAGTGGAGTAGCAATCAGCCCCAGCATTTT
NA	NA	TRBV5-1	TRBJ1-1	CASSLAGSNTEAFF	TGCGCCAGCAGCTTGGCAGGGTCGAACACTGAAGCTTTCTTT
NA	TRBD1	TRBV13	TRBJ2-1	CAIPTRDRAHNEQFF	TGTGCCATCCCTACCCGGGACAGAGCACACAATGAGCAGTTCTTC
NA	NA	TRBV11-2	TRBJ2-3	CASSLAGISTDTQYF	TGTGCCAGCAGCTTGGCGGGGATTAGCACAGATACGCAGTATTTT
NA	NA	TRBV7-6	TRBJ2-1	CASSLSGRSYNEQFF	TGTGCCAGCAGTCTGAGCGGCCGATCCTACAATGAGCAGTTCTTC
NA	NA	TRBV15	TRBJ2-2	CATSREDTLTGELFF	TGTGCCACCAGCAGAGAGGACACTCTCACCGGGGAGCTGTTTTTT
NA	NA	TRBV6-2/TRBV6-3	TRBJ1-5	CASSYSGGRRNQPQHF	TGTGCCAGCAGTTACTCGGGAGGAAGACGCAATCAGCCCCAGCATTTT
NA	NA	TRBV10-3	TRBJ2-3	CAISAYRGTDTQYF	TGTGCCATCAGTGCCTACAGGGGCACAGATACGCAGTATTTT
NA	NA	TRBV3-1/TRBV3-2	TRBJ1-1	CASSRRGGVVNTEAFF	TGTGCCAGCAGCCGAAGGGGGGGTGTTGTGAACACTGAAGCTTTCTTT
NA	NA	TRBV19	TRBJ2-4	CASSIVGQGRAKNIQYF	TGTGCCAGTAGTATAGTAGGTCAGGGTAGGGCCAAAAACATTCAGTACTTC
NA	TRBD2	TRBV28	TRBJ2-1	CASVGGSQYDEQFF	TGTGCCAGCGTTGGCGGGAGCCAGTACGATGAGCAGTTCTTC
NA	NA	TRBV15	TRBJ1-5	CATSPGYSNQPQHF	TGTGCCACCAGCCCAGGTTATAGCAATCAGCCCCAGCATTTT
NA	NA	TRBV10-3	TRBJ1-4	CAISPIYGATNEKLLF	TGTGCCATCAGCCCTATCTACGGCGCAACTAATGAAAAACTGCTTTTT
NA	TRBD2	TRBV10-3	TRBJ2-1	CAITGGRYNEQFF	TGTGCCATCACCGGCGGGAGGTACAATGAGCAGTTCTTC
NA	NA	TRBV6-5	TRBJ1-3	CASKGPLSGNTIYF	TGTGCCAGCAAGGGGCCACTCTCTGGAAACACCATATATTTT
once	TRBD1	TRBV6-6	TRBJ1-1	CASSYRQGGEAFF	TGTGCCAGCAGCTACCGACAGGGTGGGGAAGCTTTCTTT
NA	NA	TRBV13	TRBJ1-2	CASSSRQEGSGYTF	TGTGCCAGCAGCTCTCGACAGGAAGGCTCTGGCTACACCTTC
NA	NA	TRBV15	TRBJ2-5	CATSRDLGALETQYF	TGTGCCACCAGCAGAGATTTGGGGGCGTTAGAGACCCAGTACTTC
NA	NA	TRBV2	TRBJ1-2	CASSGWIPSSGGYTF	TGTGCCAGCAGTGGATGGATCCCCTCATCGGGAGGCTACACCTTC
few	TRBD1	TRBV6-6	TRBJ1-6	CASSPISTGRQRSPLHF	TGTGCCAGCAGTCCCATCTCGACAGGGCGTCAGAGGTCACCCCTCCACTTT
NA	TRBD1	TRBV11-2	TRBJ1-1	CASSLRDRGLMNTEAFF	TGTGCCAGCAGCTTAAGGGACAGAGGCTTGATGAACACTGAAGCTTTCTTT
NA	TRBD1	TRBV9	TRBJ2-5	CASSVQTGDQETQYF	TGTGCCAGCAGCGTACAAACAGGGGACCAAGAGACCCAGTACTTC
NA	NA	TRBV6-2/TRBV6-3	TRBJ1-2	CASSYGGFGYGYTF	TGTGCCAGCAGTTACGGAGGCTTCGGCTATGGCTACACCTTC
NA	NA	TRBV4-1	TRBJ1-6	CASSQDWGGSSYNSPLHF	TGCGCCAGCAGCCAAGATTGGGGGGGGAGCTCCTATAATTCACCCCTCCACTTT
NA	NA	TRBV9	TRBJ2-2	CASSLFRENTGELFF	TGTGCCAGCAGCCTCTTCCGGGAGAACACCGGGGAGCTGTTTTTT
NA	NA	TRBV7-2	TRBJ1-1	CASTLGGGLNTEAFF	TGTGCCAGCACCCTTGGGGGGGGGTTGAACACTGAAGCTTTCTTT
NA	TRBD1	TRBV28	TRBJ1-2	CASSSSGQGAIGYTF	TGTGCCAGCAGTTCATCCGGACAGGGGGCTATTGGCTACACCTTC
NA	NA	TRBV9	TRBJ2-1	CASSEGGALNEQFF	TGTGCCAGCAGCGAGGGCGGGGCTCTCAATGAGCAGTTCTTC
NA	NA	TRBV29-1	TRBJ1-1	CSVHLTGSPEAFF	TGCAGCGTGCACCTTACAGGGAGCCCTGAAGCTTTCTTT
NA	TRBD1	TRBV7-7	TRBJ2-7	CASSPQPGTGRPYEQYF	TGTGCTAGCAGCCCCCAGCCCGGGACAGGGAGACCCTACGAGCAGTACTTC